These 20 T cell receptor beta chains originate from one sample sequenced in a study of T cell repertoires in aging, cancer and after chemotherapy. Multiplex touch-down PCR with TRB-A/B primers amplified rearranged V-D-J TRB sequences. TCRdb called the multiplex PCR reads again in MiXCR, with one record for every CDR3 protein. There are 2,300 or so distinct CDR3 sequences in the sample; over 25% occur only once, and roughly a sixth lies in the top ten. The template was genomic DNA from peripheral blood, not RNA. Sequenced: blood. These receptors all come from a human donor with a solid tumor.

J is TRBJ2-2 and V is TRBV10-3, with D possibly TRBD1 on 6 matching bases. Germline V gives CDR1 ENHRY, CDR2 SYGVKD. The CDR3 is 18 residues long. Trimming took 2 bases from V and 0 from J, leaving 16 bases between them. The CDR3 loop is CAISEPGHGAPNTGELFF. CDR3 DNA: TGTGCCATCAGTGAGCCGGGACACGGGGCTCCGAACACCGGGGAGCTGTTTTTT.

This clonotype was detected only a few times. The rearrangement links TRBV7-2 to TRBJ2-1; D ambiguous. The CDR3 consists of 13 residues. Per germline, CDR1 SGHTA and CDR2 FQGNSA. Trimming pared 2 bases from V and 4 bases from J, leaving 6 bases between. The CDR3 reads CASSLLRYNEQFF. Written as DNA, the CDR3 is TGTGCCAGCAGCTTACTGAGATACAATGAGCAGTTCTTC.

This clonotype was found a few times. This chain joins TRBV6-2 or TRBV6-3 and TRBJ2-5, with a weak D call TRBD2 (5 bases). The CDR3 is 13 amino acids. Germline CDR1 MNHEY, CDR2 SVGEGT. V was cut by 6 bases and J by 4 bases, with 12 bases left in between. CDR3 amino acids: CASSRGIGETQYF. As DNA, the CDR3 is TGTGCCAGCAGCAGAGGGATTGGAGAGACCCAGTACTTC.

The rearrangement links TRBV6-6 to TRBJ2-7, with unresolved D. The V and J ends lost 7 bases and 4 bases respectively, with 14 bases between them. This CDR3 has 13 amino acids. Germline V gene lookup returns CDR1 MNHNY and CDR2 SVGAGI (reference sequence). In nucleotides, the CDR3 is TGTGCCAGCACACTTATCGGGTTGTACGAGCAGTACTTC. This gives the protein CASTLIGLYEQYF.

This clonotype is classed as medium-sized. DNA of the CDR3: TGTGCCAGCAGGGAATCCGGGACTAGCACAGATACGCAGTATTTT. Amino acid sequence: CASRESGTSTDTQYF. The J gene is TRBJ2-3, the V gene TRBV6-5, with a possible D match to TRBD2 (6 bases). V shed 6 bases and J shed 0 bases, with 13 bases lying between them. The germline CDR1 and CDR2 sequences are MNHEY and SVGAGI. The CDR3 contains 15 residues.

V gene TRBV11-2 combines with J gene TRBJ1-1, with no clear D. The CDR3 spans 15 residues. Germline CDR1 reads SGHAT; CDR2 reads FQNNGV. Trimming cost V 3 bases and J 0 bases, with 11 bases left between them. The CDR3 sequence is CASSLRNVLNTEAFF. The CDR3 region has the DNA TGTGCCAGCAGCTTGCGTAACGTATTGAACACTGAAGCTTTCTTT.

The rearrangement uses TRBV5-4 and TRBJ2-5; 8 bases fit TRBD2. V lost 0 bases, J lost 5 bases, and 9 bases stayed unmatched. The CDR3 is 16 amino acids. Germline V gene lookup returns CDR1 SGHNT and CDR2 YYREEE (reference sequence). The DNA for the CDR3 is TGTGCCAGCAGCTTGGGAGCGGGGGCCGGGGGGGAGACCCAGTACTTC. It is translated as CASSLGAGAGGETQYF.

Notes on this clonotype: This may be a read error: a much more frequent sequence differs by one nucleotide. The V and J genes are TRBV6-5 and TRBJ2-5; D might be TRBD1 (6 bases). From germline, CDR1 is MNHEY and CDR2 SVGAGI. The V end was cut by 3 bases, the J end by 2 bases, with 13 bases between. There are 15 residues in the CDR3. DNA of the CDR3: TGTGCCAGCAGTTATTCCGGGACACCACAAGAGACCCAGTACTTC. This translates into CASSYSGTPQETQYF.

V usage is TRBV18 and J usage is TRBJ2-1; TRBD2 agrees at 12 bases. J was trimmed by 0 bases and V by 4 bases; bases with no gene match: 13. The CDR3 covers 20 residues. Germline V CDR1 and CDR2: KGHSH, LQKENI. The CDR3 spells CASSLTSGGPATSSYNEQFF. For the CDR3, the DNA is TGTGCCAGCTCACTGACTAGCGGGGGCCCAGCAACGAGCTCCTACAATGAGCAGTTCTTC.

V and J are TRBV6-6 and TRBJ2-2, with 9 bases that match TRBD2. This CDR3 spans 15 amino acids. V shed 0 bases, J shed 6 bases, and the junction held 2 bases outside the gene matches. The germline gives CDR1 MNHNY, CDR2 SVGAGI (reference sequence). The CDR3 sequence: CASSYSSGGPGELFF. The CDR3 DNA follows: TGTGCCAGCAGTTACTCGAGCGGGGGGCCCGGGGAGCTGTTTTTT.

The gene calls are TRBV15 and TRBJ2-2, with TRBD1 matching 9 bases. V dropped 0 bases and J dropped 6; count of bases not matched to a gene: 8. Germline V lookup: CDR1 LNHNV, CDR2 YYDKDF (reference sequence). The CDR3 totals 17 residues. The chain's CDR3 is CATSRDRDRALSGELFF. For the CDR3, the DNA is TGTGCCACCAGCAGAGATAGGGACAGGGCTTTGTCCGGGGAGCTGTTTTTT.

J is TRBJ2-7 and V is TRBV29-1; maybe TRBD1 (6 bases). CDR1 and CDR2 (germline): SQVTM, ANQGSEA. The CDR3 extends over 14 amino acids. CDR3 DNA sequence: TGCAGTGCCAGTTCTAGGGGGTATTCCTACGAGCAGTACTTC. This sequence encodes CSASSRGYSYEQYF.

Only a few counts were recorded for this clonotype. This chain joins TRBV30 and TRBJ2-5; D ambiguous. Per germline, CDR1 GTSNPN and CDR2 SVGIG (reference sequence). The CDR3 consists of 15 residues. V was trimmed by 2 bases and J by 4 bases, leaving 17 bases between them. CDR3 nucleotides: TGTGCCTGGAGTCCTCTGGGCAGTCCGGGAGAGACCCAGTACTTC. This codes for CAWSPLGSPGETQYF.

This clonotype was seen only once. This chain uses TRBV28 with TRBJ2-1, with TRBD2 identical over 7 bases. Trimming removed 7 bases from V and 2 bases from J; junction bases left unmatched: 8. Germline CDR1 is MDHEN and CDR2 is SYDVKM. The CDR3 extends over 15 amino acids. The CDR3 is CASTSAGTAYNEQFF. Written as DNA, the CDR3 is TGTGCCAGCACCTCAGCGGGGACGGCCTACAATGAGCAGTTCTTC.

This clonotype occurred a few times. V gene TRBV27 combines with J gene TRBJ2-3, with D possibly TRBD2 on 5 matching bases. Germline V gives CDR1 MNHEY, CDR2 SMNVEV (reference sequence). V was shortened by 2 bases and J by 5 bases, with 14 bases between the two germline ends. The CDR3 is 15 amino acids. As DNA, the CDR3 is TGTGCCAGCAGTTTAGGCACCGGAGGAAGAGATACGCAGTATTTT. The encoded protein is CASSLGTGGRDTQYF.

This chain links TRBV7-9 with TRBJ1-1; D perhaps matches TRBD1 (5 bases). Germline V gives CDR1 SEHNR, CDR2 FQNEAQ (reference sequence). The V end lost 5 bases, the J end lost 7 bases, and 11 bases lay between the germline ends. The CDR3 is made up of 12 amino acids. The CDR3, as DNA: TGTGCCAGCAGCCTTGACAGCCTTGAAGCTTTCTTT. It codes for CASSLDSLEAFF.

V and J are TRBV20-1 and TRBJ1-2, with TRBD1 as a possible D gene (5 bases). CDR3 length equals 12 residues. The germline V gene encodes CDR1 DFQATT and CDR2 SNEGSKA (reference sequence). The V end lost 5 bases, the J end lost 4 bases, and 11 bases lay between the germline ends. The CDR3 nucleotides are TGCAGTGCTCAAGGGGACTTCTATGGCTACACCTTC. It specifies CSAQGDFYGYTF.

In this sample, this clonotype turned up a few times. The J gene is TRBJ1-3, the V gene TRBV10-3; 8 bases are shared with TRBD1. CDR3 length: 15 residues. The ends lost 6 bases at V and 0 bases at J; junction bases unmatched: 4. Germline V gives CDR1 ENHRY, CDR2 SYGVKD. The CDR3 sequence is CAIRSGQGSGNTIYF. DNA for the CDR3: TGTGCCATCAGGTCTGGACAGGGCTCTGGAAACACCATATATTTT.

This clonotype counts as medium-sized (0.01 to 0.1%). The rearrangement links TRBV6-5 to TRBJ1-2, with 8 bases fitting TRBD1. V dropped 7 bases and J dropped 5; count of bases not matched to a gene: 12. CDR3 size: 15 residues. Germline assignment: CDR1 MNHEY and CDR2 SVGAGI. For the CDR3, the DNA is TGTGCCAGCACGTTTAGCGGGACAGGATTTTATGGCTACACCTTC. Residues: CASTFSGTGFYGYTF.

This chain joins TRBV6-6 and TRBJ2-1, with a weak D call TRBD1 (6 bases). The CDR3 spans 15 residues. CDR1 is MNHNY and CDR2 is SVGAGI in the germline V gene (reference sequence). V lost 8 bases, J lost 6 bases, and 20 bases lay in between. The CDR3 sequence is CASQGQGSAFNEQFF. CDR3 DNA: TGTGCCAGCCAGGGCCAGGGGTCTGCTTTCAATGAGCAGTTCTTC.